This T cell receptor beta chain stems from a study of T cell responses to AZD1222 COVID-19 vaccine. On the study more broadly: Pooling covered second doses at about 4 or about 12 weeks. Study-level points and caveats: Two doses of AZD1222 preceded a rise in Spike-specific TCR breadth and depth. Clonal diversity was possibly underestimated; the donors were predominantly white British and more often female.

TCRdb keeps only in-frame clones here, not all; method: immunoSEQ multiplex PCR. Of some 100,000 clones in the sample, 86% are singletons; the top ten hold roughly 1.4%. Trimming at V came to 0 bases and at J to 1 base, leaving 6 bases not matched to a gene. Germline CDR1 SGDLS, CDR2 YYNGEE. CDR3 length: 17 residues. Of note for this clone: Its antigen remains unidentified.

This clonotype originated in an adult in good health. This sample comprised peripheral blood, obtained on day 0 of AZD1222 vaccination. The gene calls are TRBV9 and TRBJ1-1, with 10 bases that match TRBD1. The DNA for the CDR3 is TGTGCCAGCAGCGTAGCTAGGGACAGGGGCGCGAACACTGAAGCTTTCTTT. Translating gives CASSVARDRGANTEAFF.